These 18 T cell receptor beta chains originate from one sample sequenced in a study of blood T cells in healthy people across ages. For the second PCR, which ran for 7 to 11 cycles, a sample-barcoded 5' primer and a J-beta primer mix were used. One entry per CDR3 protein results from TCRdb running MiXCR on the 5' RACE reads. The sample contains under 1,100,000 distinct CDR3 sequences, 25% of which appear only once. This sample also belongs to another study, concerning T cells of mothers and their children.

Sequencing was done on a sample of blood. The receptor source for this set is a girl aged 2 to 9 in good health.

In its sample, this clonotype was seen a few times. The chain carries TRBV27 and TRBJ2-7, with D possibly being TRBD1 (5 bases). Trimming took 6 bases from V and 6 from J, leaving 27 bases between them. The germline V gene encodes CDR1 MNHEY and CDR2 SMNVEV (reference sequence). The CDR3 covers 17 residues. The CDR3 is CASSSTLNLRDWGEQYF. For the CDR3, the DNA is TGTGCCAGCAGCTCGACCCTAAATCTCAGGGATTGGGGCGAGCAGTACTTC.

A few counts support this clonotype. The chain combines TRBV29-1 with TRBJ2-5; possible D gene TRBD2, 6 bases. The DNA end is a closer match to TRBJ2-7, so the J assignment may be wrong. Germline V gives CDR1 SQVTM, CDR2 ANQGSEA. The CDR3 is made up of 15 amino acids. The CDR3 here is CSVVPAGRSSYEQYF. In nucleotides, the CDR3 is TGCAGCGTTGTGCCCGCGGGACGTAGCTCCTACGAGCAGTACTTC.

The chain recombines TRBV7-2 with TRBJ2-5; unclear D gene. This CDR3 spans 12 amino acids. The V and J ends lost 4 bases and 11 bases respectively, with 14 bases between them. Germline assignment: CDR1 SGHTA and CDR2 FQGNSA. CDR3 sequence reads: CASSSLLEEQYF. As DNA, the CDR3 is TGTGCCAGCAGCTCGTTACTCGAGGAGCAGTACTTC.

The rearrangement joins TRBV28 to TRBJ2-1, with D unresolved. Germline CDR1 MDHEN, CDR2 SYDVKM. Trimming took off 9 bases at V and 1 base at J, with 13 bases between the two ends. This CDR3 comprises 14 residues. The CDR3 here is CASNYGGSYNEQFF. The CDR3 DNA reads TGTGCCAGTAACTACGGCGGTTCCTACAATGAGCAGTTCTTC.

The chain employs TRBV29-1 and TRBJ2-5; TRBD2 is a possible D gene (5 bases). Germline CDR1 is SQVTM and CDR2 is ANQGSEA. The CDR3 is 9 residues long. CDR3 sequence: CGAGETQYF. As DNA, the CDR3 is TGCGGCGCGGGAGAGACCCAGTACTTC. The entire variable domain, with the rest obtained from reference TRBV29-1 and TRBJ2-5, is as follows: SAVISQKPSRDICQRGTSLTIQCQVDSQVTMMFWYRQQPGQSLTLIATANQGSEATYESGFVIDKFPISRPNLTFSTLTVSNMSPEDSSIYLCGAGETQYFGPGTRLLVL.

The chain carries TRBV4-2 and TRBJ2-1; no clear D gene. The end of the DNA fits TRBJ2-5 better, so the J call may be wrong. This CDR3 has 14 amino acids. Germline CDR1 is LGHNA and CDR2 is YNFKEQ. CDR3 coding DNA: TGTGCCAGCAGCCAAGAACACTCACAAGAGACCCAGTACTTC. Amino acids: CASSQEHSQETQYF.

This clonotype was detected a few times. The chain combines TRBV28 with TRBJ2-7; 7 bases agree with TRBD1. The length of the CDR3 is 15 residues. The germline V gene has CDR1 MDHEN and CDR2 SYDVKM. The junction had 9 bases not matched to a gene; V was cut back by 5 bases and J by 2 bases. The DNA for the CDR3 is TGTGCCAGCAGTAAAGACCACAGGGGTACCTACGAGCAGTACTTC. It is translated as CASSKDHRGTYEQYF.

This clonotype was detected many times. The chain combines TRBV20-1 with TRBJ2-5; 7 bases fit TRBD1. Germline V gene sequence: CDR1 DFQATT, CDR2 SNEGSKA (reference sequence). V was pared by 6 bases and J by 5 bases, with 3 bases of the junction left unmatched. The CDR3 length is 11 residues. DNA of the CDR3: TGCAGTGCCGTGGGACAGGAGACCCAGTACTTC. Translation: CSAVGQETQYF.

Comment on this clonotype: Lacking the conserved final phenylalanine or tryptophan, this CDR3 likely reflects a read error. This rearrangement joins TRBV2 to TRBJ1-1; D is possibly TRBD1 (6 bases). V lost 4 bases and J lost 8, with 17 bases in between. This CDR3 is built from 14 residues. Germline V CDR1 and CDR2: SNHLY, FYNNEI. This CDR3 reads CASSAYKGDYEAFS. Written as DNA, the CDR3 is TGTGCCAGCAGTGCCTATAAGGGGGATTACGAAGCTTTCTCT.

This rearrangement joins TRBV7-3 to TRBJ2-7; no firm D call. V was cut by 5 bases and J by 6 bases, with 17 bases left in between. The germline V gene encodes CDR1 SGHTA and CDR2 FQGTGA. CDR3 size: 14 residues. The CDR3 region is CASSHDLGSREQYF. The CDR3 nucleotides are TGTGCCAGCAGCCACGATTTGGGGTCTCGCGAGCAGTACTTC.

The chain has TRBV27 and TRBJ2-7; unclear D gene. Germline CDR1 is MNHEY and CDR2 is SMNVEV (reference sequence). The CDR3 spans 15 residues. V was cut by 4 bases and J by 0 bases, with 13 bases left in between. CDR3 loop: CASSSLDRASYEQYF. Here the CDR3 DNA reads TGTGCCAGCAGTTCCTTGGACCGAGCCTCCTACGAGCAGTACTTC.

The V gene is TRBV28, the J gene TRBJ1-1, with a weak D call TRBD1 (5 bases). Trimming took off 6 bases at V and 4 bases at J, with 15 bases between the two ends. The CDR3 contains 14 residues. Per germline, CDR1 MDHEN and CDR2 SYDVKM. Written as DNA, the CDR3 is TGTGCCAGCAGGGGAGGCAGGGTACTCACTGAAGCTTTCTTT. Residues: CASRGGRVLTEAFF.

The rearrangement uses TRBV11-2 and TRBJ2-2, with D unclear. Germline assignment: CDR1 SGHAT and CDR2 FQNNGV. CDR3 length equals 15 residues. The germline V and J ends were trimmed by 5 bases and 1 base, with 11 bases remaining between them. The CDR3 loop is CASSIPTGNTGELFF. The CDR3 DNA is TGTGCCAGCAGCATTCCCACCGGGAACACCGGGGAGCTGTTTTTT.

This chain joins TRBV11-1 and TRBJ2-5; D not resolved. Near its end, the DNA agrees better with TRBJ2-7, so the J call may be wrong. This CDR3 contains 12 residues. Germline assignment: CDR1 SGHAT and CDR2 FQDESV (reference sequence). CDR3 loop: CASSLDMDEQYF. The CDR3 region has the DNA TGTGCCAGCAGCTTGGATATGGACGAGCAGTACTTC.

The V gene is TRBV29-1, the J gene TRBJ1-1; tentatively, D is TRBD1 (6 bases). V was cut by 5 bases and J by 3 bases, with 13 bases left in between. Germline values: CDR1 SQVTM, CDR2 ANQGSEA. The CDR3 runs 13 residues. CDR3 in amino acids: CSVLGGRDTEAFF. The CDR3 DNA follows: TGCAGCGTTCTGGGGGGGCGGGACACTGAAGCTTTCTTT.

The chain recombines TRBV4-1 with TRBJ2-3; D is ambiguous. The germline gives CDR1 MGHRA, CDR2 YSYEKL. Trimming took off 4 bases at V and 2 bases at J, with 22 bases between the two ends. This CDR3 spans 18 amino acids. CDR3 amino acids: CASSRAPDFLSPTDTQYF. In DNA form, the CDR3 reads TGCGCCAGCAGCCGAGCGCCCGACTTTCTATCCCCCACAGATACGCAGTATTTT.

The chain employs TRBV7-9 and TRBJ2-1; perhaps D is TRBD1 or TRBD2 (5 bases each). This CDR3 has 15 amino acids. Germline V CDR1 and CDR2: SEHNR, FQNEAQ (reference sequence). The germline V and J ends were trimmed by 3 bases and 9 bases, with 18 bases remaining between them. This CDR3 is CASSFPTGWDGEQFF. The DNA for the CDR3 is TGTGCCAGCAGCTTCCCCACTGGGTGGGACGGTGAGCAGTTCTTC.

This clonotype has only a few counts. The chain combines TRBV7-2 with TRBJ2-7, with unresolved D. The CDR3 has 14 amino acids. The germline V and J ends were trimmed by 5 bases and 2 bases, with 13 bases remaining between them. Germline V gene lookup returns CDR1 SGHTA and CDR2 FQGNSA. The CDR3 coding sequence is TGTGCCAGCAGCCCGAGCCTGGTCCCCTACGAGCAGTACTTC. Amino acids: CASSPSLVPYEQYF.